This T cell receptor (beta chain) was sequenced for a study of blood T cell repertoires in COVID-19. Study background: Collection of acute and convalescent COVID-19 samples took place in the United States, Italy and Spain. Sample material is recorded as cDNA or gDNA derived from T cells, B-cell-depleted T cells, or PBMCs.

Looked up from germline, CDR1 is WSHSY and CDR2 is SAAADI. V lost 2 bases, J lost 4 bases, and 5 bases stayed unmatched. The CDR3 sequence is 14 residues long. In the original analysis: Counts of nucleated cells, estimated from reference gene primer amplification, were obtained. Some clones are missing from TCRdb's copy, which holds only in-frame ones; the method was immunoSEQ multiplex PCR. D and trimming come from the DNA, and the V and J calls and clone size come from that table. In the table there are 100,000 to 130,000 clones, less than 75% of which are singletons. Sequenced sample: peripheral blood. The chain links TRBV10-2 to TRBJ2-7; TRBD1 agrees at 7 bases. This sequence originates from a middle-aged woman with acute or convalescent COVID-19. CDR3 sequence (DNA): TGCGCCAGCAGTGAGCGGGCAGGGGGATACGAGCAGTACTTC. Translating it yields CASSERAGGYEQYF.